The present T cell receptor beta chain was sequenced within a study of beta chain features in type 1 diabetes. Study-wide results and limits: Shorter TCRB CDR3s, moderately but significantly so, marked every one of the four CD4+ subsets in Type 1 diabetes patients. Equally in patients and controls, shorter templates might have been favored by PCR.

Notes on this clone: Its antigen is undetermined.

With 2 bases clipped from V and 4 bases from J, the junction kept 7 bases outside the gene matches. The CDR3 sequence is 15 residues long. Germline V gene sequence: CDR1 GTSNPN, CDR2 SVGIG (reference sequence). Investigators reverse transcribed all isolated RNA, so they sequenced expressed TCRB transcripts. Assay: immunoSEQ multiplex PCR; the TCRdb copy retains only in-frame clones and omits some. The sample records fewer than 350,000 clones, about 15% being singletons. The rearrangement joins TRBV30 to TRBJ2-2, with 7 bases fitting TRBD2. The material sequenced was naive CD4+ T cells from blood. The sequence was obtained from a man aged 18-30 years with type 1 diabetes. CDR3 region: CAWSSGSGATGELFF. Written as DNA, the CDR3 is TGTGCCTGGAGTTCCGGGAGCGGGGCCACCGGGGAGCTGTTTTTT.